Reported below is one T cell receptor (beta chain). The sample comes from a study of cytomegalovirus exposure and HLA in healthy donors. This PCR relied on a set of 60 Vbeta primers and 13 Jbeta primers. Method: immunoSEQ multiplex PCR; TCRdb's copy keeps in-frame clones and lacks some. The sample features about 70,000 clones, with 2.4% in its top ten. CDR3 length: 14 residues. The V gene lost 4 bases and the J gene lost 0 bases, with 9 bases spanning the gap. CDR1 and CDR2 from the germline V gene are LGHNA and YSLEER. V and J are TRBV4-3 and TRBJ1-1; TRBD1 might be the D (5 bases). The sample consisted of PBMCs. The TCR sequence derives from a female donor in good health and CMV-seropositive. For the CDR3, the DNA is TGCGCCAGCAGCCCCCAGGGTCTGAACACTGAAGCTTTCTTT. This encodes CASSPQGLNTEAFF.